The rows below give T cell receptor beta chains drawn from one sample of a study of blood T cell repertoires in COVID-19. Repertoires were generated with immunoSEQ multiplex PCR, while TCRdb's copy carries only in-frame clones and drops some. The sample consists of some 150,000 clones, 80% to 90% of them appearing once. The sample was peripheral blood. The receptors shown here come from a woman between 45 and 65 years old in a cohort sampled during active or convalescent COVID-19. Both conserved end residues are part of each CDR3. The D gene is left open where the match is weak. Expanded clones get a size class; other rows say once, few or many, or leave the size out.

cdr3_nt: TGTGCCAGTAGTGTTAACAGGAATTCACCCCTCCACTTT; cdr3_aa: CASSVNRNSPLHF; clone_size: once; j_call: TRBJ1-6; d_call: -; v_call: TRBV19
cdr3_nt: TGTGCCAGCAGCTTTACGGACGGGGAGAGTGAAAAACTGTTTTTT; cdr3_aa: CASSFTDGESEKLFF; clone_size: -; j_call: TRBJ1-4; d_call: -; v_call: TRBV7-6
cdr3_nt: TGTGCCAGCAGCGAGAATTCCGGGACAGGGGGCCGCTTGCAGTTCTTC; cdr3_aa: CASSENSGTGGRLQFF; clone_size: -; j_call: TRBJ2-1; d_call: TRBD1; v_call: TRBV9
cdr3_nt: TGTGCCAGCAGCGGAAGCTTTACTAGCGGGGGGGGAGAGACCCAGTACTTC; cdr3_aa: CASSGSFTSGGGETQYF; clone_size: few; j_call: TRBJ2-5; d_call: TRBD2; v_call: TRBV7-2
cdr3_nt: TGTGCCAGCAGATCCGGACAGGGCGAGCAGTACTTC; cdr3_aa: CASRSGQGEQYF; clone_size: -; j_call: TRBJ2-7; d_call: TRBD1; v_call: TRBV12-3/TRBV12-4
cdr3_nt: TGTGCCAGCAGTTCCAGGGGGCTAGGAACTCAAGAGACCCAGTACTTC; cdr3_aa: CASSSRGLGTQETQYF; clone_size: -; j_call: TRBJ2-5; d_call: TRBD1; v_call: TRBV27
cdr3_nt: TGTGCCAGCAGCCAAGGAGGTGGATATAGCAATCAGCCCCAGCATTTT; cdr3_aa: CASSQGGGYSNQPQHF; clone_size: -; j_call: TRBJ1-5; d_call: -; v_call: TRBV3-1/TRBV3-2
cdr3_nt: TGTGCCAGCAGCCGACAGGGAAGGGATCAGCCCCAGCATTTT; cdr3_aa: CASSRQGRDQPQHF; clone_size: -; j_call: TRBJ1-5; d_call: TRBD1; v_call: TRBV25-1
cdr3_nt: TGTGCCAGTAGTATCGGGACACACTACGAGCAGTACTTC; cdr3_aa: CASSIGTHYEQYF; clone_size: -; j_call: TRBJ2-7; d_call: -; v_call: TRBV19
cdr3_nt: TGTGCCAGTAGTATTAGCCCCTACCAGGGGGGAAGAGCTAACTATGGCTACACCTTC; cdr3_aa: CASSISPYQGGRANYGYTF; clone_size: -; j_call: TRBJ1-2; d_call: TRBD1; v_call: TRBV19
cdr3_nt: TGCGCCAGCAGCTTGGATTCAGGCTCCTACGAGCAGTACTTC; cdr3_aa: CASSLDSGSYEQYF; clone_size: -; j_call: TRBJ2-7; d_call: -; v_call: TRBV5-1
cdr3_nt: TGTGCCAGCGAAACAACTAGCGGGGGTATCTATGAGCAGTTCTTC; cdr3_aa: CASETTSGGIYEQFF; clone_size: -; j_call: TRBJ2-1; d_call: TRBD2; v_call: TRBV7-9
cdr3_nt: TGTGCCAGCAGCGCATACAGCGGCACCTACAATGAGCAGTTCTTC; cdr3_aa: CASSAYSGTYNEQFF; clone_size: -; j_call: TRBJ2-1; d_call: -; v_call: TRBV9